This T cell receptor beta chain was profiled in a study of control samples from healthy donors and cancer patients. Here immunoSEQ multiplex PCR was the method, and the copy in TCRdb shows in-frame clones only, minus some. The table has tens of thousands of clones, over 80% seen once. The germline V gene encodes CDR1 SGDLS and CDR2 YYNGEE. The CDR3 contains 15 residues. With 0 bases removed from V and 6 bases from J, the gap between germline ends came to 12 bases. The chain recombines TRBV9 with TRBJ2-2; D not resolved. This clonotype was obtained from a man aged 55 to 70 in good health. The material sequenced was blood. In DNA, the CDR3 is TGTGCCAGCAGCGTAGGGGGATCGGGTCCCGGGGAGCTGTTTTTT. Protein: CASSVGGSGPGELFF.